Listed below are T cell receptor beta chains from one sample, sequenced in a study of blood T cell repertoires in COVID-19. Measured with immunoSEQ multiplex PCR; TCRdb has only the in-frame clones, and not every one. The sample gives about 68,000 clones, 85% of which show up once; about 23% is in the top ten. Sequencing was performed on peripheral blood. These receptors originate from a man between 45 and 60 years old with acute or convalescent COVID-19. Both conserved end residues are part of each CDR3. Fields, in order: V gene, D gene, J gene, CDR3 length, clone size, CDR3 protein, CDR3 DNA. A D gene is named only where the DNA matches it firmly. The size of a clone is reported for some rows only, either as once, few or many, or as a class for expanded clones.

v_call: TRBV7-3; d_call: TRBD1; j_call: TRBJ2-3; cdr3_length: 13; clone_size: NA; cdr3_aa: CASSQGVADTQYF; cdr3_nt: TGTGCCAGCAGCCAGGGGGTCGCAGATACGCAGTATTTT
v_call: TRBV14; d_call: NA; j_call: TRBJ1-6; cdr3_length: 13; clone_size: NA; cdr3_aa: CASSQGGSSPLHF; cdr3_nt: TGTGCCAGCAGCCAAGGCGGAAGCTCACCCCTCCACTTT
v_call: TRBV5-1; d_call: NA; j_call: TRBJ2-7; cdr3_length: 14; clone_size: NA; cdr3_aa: CASSLVPSSYEQYF; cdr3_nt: TGCGCCAGCAGCTTGGTTCCCAGCTCCTACGAGCAGTACTTC
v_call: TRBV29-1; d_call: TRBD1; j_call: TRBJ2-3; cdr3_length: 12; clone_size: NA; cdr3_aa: CSVDTGQDTQYF; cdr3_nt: TGCAGCGTCGACACCGGACAGGACACGCAGTATTTT
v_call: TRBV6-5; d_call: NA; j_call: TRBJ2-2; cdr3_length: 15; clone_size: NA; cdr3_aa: CATNRDISNTGELFF; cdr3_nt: TGTGCCACCAACCGGGACATCTCGAACACCGGGGAGCTGTTTTTT
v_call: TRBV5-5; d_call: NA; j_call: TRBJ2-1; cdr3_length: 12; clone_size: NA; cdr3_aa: CASNLIDNEQFF; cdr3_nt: TGTGCCAGCAACCTAATAGACAATGAGCAGTTCTTC
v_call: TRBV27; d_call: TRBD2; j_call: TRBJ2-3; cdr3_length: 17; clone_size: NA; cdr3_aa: CASSSISGGGSTDTQYF; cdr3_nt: TGTGCCAGCAGTTCCATATCGGGGGGAGGGAGCACAGATACGCAGTATTTT
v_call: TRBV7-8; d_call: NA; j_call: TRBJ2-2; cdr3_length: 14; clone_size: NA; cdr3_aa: CASSRLQLTGELFF; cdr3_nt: TGTGCCAGCAGCCGGCTACAGCTCACCGGGGAGCTGTTTTTT
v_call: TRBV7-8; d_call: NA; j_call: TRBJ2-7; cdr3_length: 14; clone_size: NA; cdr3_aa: CASSRRDTTYEQYF; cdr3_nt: TGTGCCAGCAGCCGCCGGGACACCACCTACGAGCAGTACTTC
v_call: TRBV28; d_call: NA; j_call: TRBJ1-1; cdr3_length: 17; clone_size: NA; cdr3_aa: CASSLGPLGRGGTEAFF; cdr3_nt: TGTGCCAGCAGTTTAGGACCTCTAGGAAGGGGAGGGACTGAAGCTTTCTTT
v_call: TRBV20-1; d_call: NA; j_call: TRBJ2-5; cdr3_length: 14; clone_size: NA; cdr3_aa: CSASSITGQETQYF; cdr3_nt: TGCAGTGCTAGTTCCATAACAGGCCAAGAGACCCAGTACTTC
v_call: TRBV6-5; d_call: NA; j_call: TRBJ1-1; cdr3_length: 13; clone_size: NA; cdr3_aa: CASTGISGTEAFF; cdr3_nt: TGTGCCAGCACAGGGATCTCAGGCACTGAAGCTTTCTTT
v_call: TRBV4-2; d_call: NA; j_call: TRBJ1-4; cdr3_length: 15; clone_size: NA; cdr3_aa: CASSLLRDPNEKLFF; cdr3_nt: TGTGCCAGCAGTCTTTTACGGGATCCTAATGAAAAACTGTTTTTT
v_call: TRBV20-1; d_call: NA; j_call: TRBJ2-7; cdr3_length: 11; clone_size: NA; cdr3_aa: CSARGSYEQYF; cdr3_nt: TGCAGTGCTCGCGGTAGCTACGAGCAGTACTTC
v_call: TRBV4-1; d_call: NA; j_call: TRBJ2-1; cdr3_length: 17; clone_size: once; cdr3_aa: CASSRTRGGAPYNEQFF; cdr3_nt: TGCGCCAGCAGCCGAACCCGCGGCGGAGCCCCCTACAATGAGCAGTTCTTC